The entry that follows covers one TCR beta chain sequence. Produced via immunoSEQ multiplex PCR; TCRdb's table is partial and in-frame only. The top ten clones hold more than 3.5% of a sample with roughly 18,000 clones, about 90% of them seen once. These data come from a study of blood T cell repertoires in COVID-19. CDR3 size: 14 residues. V was clipped by 3 bases and J by 1 base, with 8 bases between them. Germline V gives CDR1 MRHNA, CDR2 SNTAGT. The TCR comes from a human donor in a cohort sampled during active COVID-19. V and J are TRBV6-4 and TRBJ2-3, with D perhaps matching TRBD1 (6 bases). The sequenced material came from peripheral blood. The CDR3 reads CASSEGHRTDTQYF. Here the CDR3 DNA reads TGTGCCAGCAGTGAGGGACACCGCACAGATACGCAGTATTTT.